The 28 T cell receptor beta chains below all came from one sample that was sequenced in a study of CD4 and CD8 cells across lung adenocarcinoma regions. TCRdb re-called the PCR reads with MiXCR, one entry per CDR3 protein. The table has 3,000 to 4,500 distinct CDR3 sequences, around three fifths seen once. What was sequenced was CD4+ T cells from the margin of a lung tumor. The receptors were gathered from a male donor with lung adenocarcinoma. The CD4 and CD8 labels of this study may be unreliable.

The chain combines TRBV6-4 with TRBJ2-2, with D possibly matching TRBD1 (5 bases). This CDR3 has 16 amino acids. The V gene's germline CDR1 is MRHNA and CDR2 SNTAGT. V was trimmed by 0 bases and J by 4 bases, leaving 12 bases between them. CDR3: CASSDSGASATGELFF. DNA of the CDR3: TGTGCCAGCAGTGACTCTGGGGCGTCCGCCACCGGGGAGCTGTTTTTT.

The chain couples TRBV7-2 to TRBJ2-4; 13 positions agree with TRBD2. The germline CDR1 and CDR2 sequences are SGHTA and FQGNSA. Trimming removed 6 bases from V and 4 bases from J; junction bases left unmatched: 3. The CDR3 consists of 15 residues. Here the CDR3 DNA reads TGTGCCAGCAGATCGACTAGCGGGGGGAAAAACATTCAGTACTTC. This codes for CASRSTSGGKNIQYF. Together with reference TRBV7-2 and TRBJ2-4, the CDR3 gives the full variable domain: GAGVSQSPSNKVTEKGKDVELRCDPISGHTALYWYRQSLGQGLEFLIYFQGNSAPDKSGLPSDRFSAERTGGSVSTLTIQRTQQEDSAVYLCASRSTSGGKNIQYFGAGTRLSVL.

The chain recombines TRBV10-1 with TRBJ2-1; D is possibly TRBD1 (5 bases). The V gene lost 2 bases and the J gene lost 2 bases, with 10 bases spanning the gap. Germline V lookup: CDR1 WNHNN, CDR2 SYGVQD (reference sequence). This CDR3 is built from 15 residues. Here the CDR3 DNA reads TGCGCCAGCAGTGAGGCGCAGGGTGCCTACAATGAGCAGTTCTTC. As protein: CASSEAQGAYNEQFF.

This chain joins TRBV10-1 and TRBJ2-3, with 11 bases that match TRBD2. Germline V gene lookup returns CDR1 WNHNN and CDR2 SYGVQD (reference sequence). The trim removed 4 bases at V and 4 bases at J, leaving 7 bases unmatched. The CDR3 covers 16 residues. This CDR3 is CASSGRGTSGADTQYF. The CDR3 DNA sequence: TGCGCCAGCAGTGGAAGGGGGACTAGCGGAGCAGATACGCAGTATTTT.

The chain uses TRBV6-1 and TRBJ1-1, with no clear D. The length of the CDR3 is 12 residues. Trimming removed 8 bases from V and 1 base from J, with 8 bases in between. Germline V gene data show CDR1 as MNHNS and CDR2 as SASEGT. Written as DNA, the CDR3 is TGTGCCAGCTCCGAATCGAACACTGAAGCTTTCTTT. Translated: CASSESNTEAFF.

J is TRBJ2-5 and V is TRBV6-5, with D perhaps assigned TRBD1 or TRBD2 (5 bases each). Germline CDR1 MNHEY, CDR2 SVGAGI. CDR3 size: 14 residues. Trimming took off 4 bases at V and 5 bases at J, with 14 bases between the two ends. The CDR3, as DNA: TGTGCCAGCAGTTCGGGGCTAGCTTGGGAGACCCAGTACTTC. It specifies CASSSGLAWETQYF.

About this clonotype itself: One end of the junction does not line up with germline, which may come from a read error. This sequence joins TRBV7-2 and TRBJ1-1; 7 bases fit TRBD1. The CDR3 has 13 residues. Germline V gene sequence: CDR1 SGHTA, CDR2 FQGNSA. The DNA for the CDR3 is TGTGCCAACAGCAGTACAGGGGTCATGAGAGCTTTCTTT. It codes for CANSSTGVMRAFF.

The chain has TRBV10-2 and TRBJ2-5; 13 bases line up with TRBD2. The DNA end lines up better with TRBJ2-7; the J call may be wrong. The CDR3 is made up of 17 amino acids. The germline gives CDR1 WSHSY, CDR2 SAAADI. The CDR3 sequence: CASSDPRTSGSADEQYF. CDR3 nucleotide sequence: TGCGCCAGCAGTGACCCAAGGACTAGCGGGAGCGCCGACGAGCAGTACTTC.

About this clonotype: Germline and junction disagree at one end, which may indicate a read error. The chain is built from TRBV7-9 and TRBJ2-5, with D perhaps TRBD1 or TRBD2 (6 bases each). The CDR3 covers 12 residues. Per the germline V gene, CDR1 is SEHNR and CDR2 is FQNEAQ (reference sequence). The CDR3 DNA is TGTGCCAGCACCTTAGAGGGGGGAGAGCAGTACTTC. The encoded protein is CASTLEGGEQYF.

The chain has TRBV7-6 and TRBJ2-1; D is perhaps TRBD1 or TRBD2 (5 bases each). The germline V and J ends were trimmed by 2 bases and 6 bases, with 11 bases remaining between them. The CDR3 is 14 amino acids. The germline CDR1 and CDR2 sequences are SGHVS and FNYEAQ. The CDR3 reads CASSLYRGPNEQFF. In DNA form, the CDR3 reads TGTGCCAGCAGCTTATACCGGGGCCCCAATGAGCAGTTCTTC.

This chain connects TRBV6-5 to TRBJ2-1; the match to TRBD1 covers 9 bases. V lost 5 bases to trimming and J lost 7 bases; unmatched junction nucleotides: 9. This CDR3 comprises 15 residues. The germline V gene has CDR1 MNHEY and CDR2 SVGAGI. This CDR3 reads CASSLQGAFANEQFF. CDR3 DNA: TGTGCCAGCAGTCTACAGGGGGCGTTTGCGAATGAGCAGTTCTTC.

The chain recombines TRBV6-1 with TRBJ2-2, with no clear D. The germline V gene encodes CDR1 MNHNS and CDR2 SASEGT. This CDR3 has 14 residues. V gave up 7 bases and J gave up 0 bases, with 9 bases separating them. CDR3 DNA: TGTGCCAGCATCTGGTTCGCGAACACCGGGGAGCTGTTTTTT. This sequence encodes CASIWFANTGELFF.

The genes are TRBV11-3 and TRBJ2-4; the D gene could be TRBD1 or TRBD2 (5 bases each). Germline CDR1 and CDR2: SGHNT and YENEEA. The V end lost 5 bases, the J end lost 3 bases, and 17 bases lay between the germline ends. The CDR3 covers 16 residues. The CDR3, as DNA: TGTGCCAGCAGCGACAGAGGGACGGGTGTCAAAAACATTCAGTACTTC. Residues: CASSDRGTGVKNIQYF.

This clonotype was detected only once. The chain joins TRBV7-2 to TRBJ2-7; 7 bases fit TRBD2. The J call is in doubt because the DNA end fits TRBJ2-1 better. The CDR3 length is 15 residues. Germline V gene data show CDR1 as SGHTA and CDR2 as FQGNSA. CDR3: CASSLEAPAGNEQFF. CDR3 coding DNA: TGTGCCAGCAGCTTAGAAGCCCCAGCGGGGAATGAGCAGTTCTTC.

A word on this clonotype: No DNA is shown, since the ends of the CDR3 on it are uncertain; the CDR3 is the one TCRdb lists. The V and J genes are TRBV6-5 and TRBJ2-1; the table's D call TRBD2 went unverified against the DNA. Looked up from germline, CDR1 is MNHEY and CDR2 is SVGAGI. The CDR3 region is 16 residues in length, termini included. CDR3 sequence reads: CASSSSGLGYSIEQFF.

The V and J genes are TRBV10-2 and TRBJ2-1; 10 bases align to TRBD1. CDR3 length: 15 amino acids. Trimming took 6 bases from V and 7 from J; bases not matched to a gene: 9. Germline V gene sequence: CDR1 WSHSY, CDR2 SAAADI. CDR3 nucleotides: TGCGCCAGCAGGGGACGACAGGGGGCTAAAAATGAGCAGTTCTTC. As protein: CASRGRQGAKNEQFF.

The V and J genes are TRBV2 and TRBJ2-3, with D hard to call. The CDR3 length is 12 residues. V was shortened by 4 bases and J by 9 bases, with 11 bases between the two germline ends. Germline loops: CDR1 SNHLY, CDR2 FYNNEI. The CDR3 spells CASSGVRETQYF. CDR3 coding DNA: TGTGCCAGCAGTGGAGTCCGAGAGACGCAGTATTTT.

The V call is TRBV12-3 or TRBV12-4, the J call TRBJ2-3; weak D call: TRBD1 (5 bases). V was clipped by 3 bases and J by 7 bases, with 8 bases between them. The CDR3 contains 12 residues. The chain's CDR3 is CASSFQGNTQYF. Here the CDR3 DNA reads TGTGCCAGCAGTTTCCAGGGTAATACGCAGTATTTT.

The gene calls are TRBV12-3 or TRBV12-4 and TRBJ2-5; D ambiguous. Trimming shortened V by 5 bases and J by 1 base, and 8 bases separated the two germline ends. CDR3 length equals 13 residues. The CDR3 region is CASSRRVQETQYF. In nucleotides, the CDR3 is TGTGCCAGCAGTCGACGGGTCCAAGAGACCCAGTACTTC.

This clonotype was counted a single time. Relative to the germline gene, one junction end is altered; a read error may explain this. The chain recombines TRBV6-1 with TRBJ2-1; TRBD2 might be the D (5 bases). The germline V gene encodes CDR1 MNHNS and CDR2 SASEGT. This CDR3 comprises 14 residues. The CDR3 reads CASRRADSAEEQFF. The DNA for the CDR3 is TGTGCCAGCAGAAGAGCGGATTCGGCCGAGGAGCAGTTTTTT.

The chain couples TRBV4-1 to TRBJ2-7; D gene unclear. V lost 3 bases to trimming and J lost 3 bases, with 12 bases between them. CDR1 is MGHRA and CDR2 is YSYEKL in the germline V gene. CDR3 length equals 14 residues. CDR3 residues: CASSHNRAFYEQYF. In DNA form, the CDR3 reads TGCGCCAGCAGCCACAACCGGGCCTTCTACGAGCAGTACTTC.

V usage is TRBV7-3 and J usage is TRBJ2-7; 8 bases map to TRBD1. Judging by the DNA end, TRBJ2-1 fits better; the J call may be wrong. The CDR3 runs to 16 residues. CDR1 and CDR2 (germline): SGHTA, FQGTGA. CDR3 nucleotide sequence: TGTGCCAGCAGCAATTCCTTCCAGGGGGCATACAATGAGCAGTTCTTC. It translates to CASSNSFQGAYNEQFF.

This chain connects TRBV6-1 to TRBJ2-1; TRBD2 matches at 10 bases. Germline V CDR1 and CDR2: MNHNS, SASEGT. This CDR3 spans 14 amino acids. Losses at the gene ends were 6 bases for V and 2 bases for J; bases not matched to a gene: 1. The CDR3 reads CASRSGRAYNEQFF. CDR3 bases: TGTGCCAGCAGAAGCGGGAGGGCCTACAATGAGCAGTTCTTC.

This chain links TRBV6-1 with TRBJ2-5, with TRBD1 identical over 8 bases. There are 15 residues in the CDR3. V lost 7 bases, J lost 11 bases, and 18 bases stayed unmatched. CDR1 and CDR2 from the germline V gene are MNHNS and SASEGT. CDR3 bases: TGTGCCAGCAACCAACAGGGCTCGCCGACAGGGGAGCAGTACTTC. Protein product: CASNQQGSPTGEQYF.

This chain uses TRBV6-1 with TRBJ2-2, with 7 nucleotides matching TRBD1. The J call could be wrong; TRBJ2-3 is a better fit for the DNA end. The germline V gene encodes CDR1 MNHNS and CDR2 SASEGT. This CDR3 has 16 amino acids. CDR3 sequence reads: CASSEGKGGVAGEQYF. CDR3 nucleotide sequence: TGTGCCAGCAGTGAGGGAAAAGGGGGCGTCGCCGGTGAGCAGTATTTT.

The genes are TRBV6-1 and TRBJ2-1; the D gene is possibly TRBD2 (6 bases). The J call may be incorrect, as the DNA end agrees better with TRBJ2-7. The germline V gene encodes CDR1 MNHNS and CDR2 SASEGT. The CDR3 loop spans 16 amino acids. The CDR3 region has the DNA TGTGCCAGCAGGGGGAGCACTAGCCGGAGGTACAATGAGCAGTACTTC. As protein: CASRGSTSRRYNEQYF.

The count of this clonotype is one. The CDR3 nucleotides read TGTGCCAGCAAGAGGGGAATCAGTGACGAGCAGTTCTTC. Translation gives CASKRGISDEQFF. V gene TRBV7-8 combines with J gene TRBJ2-1; D tentatively reads TRBD1 or TRBD2 (5 bases each). CDR1 is SGHVS, CDR2 FQNEAQ, per germline. The CDR3 runs to 13 residues. V lost 7 bases and J lost 10, with 17 bases in between.

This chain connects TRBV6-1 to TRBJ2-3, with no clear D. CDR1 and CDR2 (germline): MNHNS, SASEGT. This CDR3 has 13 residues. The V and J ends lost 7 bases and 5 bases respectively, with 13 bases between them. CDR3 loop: CASTGPSLDTQYF. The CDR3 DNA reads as TGTGCCAGCACCGGGCCCTCTTTAGATACGCAGTATTTT.